These 6 T cell receptor beta chains originate from one sample sequenced in a study of tumor and adjacent non-tumor tissue in lung cancer. TCRbeta libraries were built with three rounds of nested PCR, modified from ARM-PCR. MiXCR, run by TCRdb on the multiplex PCR reads, gives a single entry per CDR3 protein. The sample includes under 150,000 distinct CDR3 sequences, around 67% of them seen just once. This sample's RNA came from whole unsorted tissue. Sequencing input: lung tumor tissue. The source of these receptors is a man between 60 and 70 years old with small cell lung cancer.

The chain has TRBV12-3 or TRBV12-4 and TRBJ2-4; TRBD1 matches at 10 bases. This CDR3 is 18 amino acids long. J was trimmed by 2 bases and V by 5 bases; bases with no gene match: 12. Written as DNA, the CDR3 is TGTGCCAGCAGTCCCGGGCGGCGACAGGGGGCGACCAAAAACATTCAGTACTTC. Translating it yields CASSPGRRQGATKNIQYF.

About this clonotype itself: This sequence may be a read error, since a much larger clone differs from it by one base. The V and J genes are TRBV6-6 and TRBJ2-3; TRBD2 matches 7 bases. V shed 7 bases, J shed 7 bases, and the junction held 17 bases outside the gene matches. Germline CDR1 MNHNY, CDR2 SVGAGI (reference sequence). This CDR3 region has 16 residues. The CDR3, as DNA: TGTGCCAGCACCAGCGGACTACCGGAGGGAGGGTATACGCAGTATTTT. Its translation: CASTSGLPEGGYTQYF.

With respect to this clonotype: It is likely a read error, because the conserved phenylalanine at the end of the CDR3 is missing. The chain recombines TRBV4-2 with TRBJ2-1; D may be TRBD1 or TRBD2 (6 bases each). The CDR3 is made up of 16 amino acids. Germline V gene sequence: CDR1 LGHNA, CDR2 YNFKEQ. For the CDR3, the DNA is TGTGCCAGCCAAGTTAACGGGGGCTTCTCCTGCAATGAGCAGTTCTTG. Amino acid sequence: CASQVNGGFSCNEQFL.

As to this clonotype: In this CDR3 the conserved last residue, phenylalanine or tryptophan, is missing, so a read error is likely. The J gene is TRBJ2-2, the V gene TRBV11-1; 8 nucleotides line up with TRBD1. Germline V gene sequence: CDR1 SGHAT, CDR2 FQDESV (reference sequence). The CDR3 loop spans 16 amino acids. The CDR3 is CTSSSPDRVHTGELFS. DNA for the CDR3: TGTACCAGCAGCTCCCCGGACAGGGTACACACCGGGGAGCTGTTTTCT.

The chain has TRBV7-9 and TRBJ2-1; 8 nucleotides align to TRBD1. The CDR3 is made up of 15 amino acids. CDR1 is SEHNR and CDR2 is FQNEAQ in the germline V gene (reference sequence). V shed 5 bases, J shed 8 bases, and the junction held 11 bases outside the gene matches. The CDR3 sequence: CASSTYGQGRDEQFF. In DNA, the CDR3 is TGTGCCAGCAGCACTTACGGACAGGGAAGGGATGAGCAGTTCTTC.

A word on this clonotype: The CDR3 end shows no conserved phenylalanine or tryptophan, and so a read error is likely. The DNA is omitted, as the CDR3 cannot be located on it reliably, and the CDR3 follows TCRdb's listing. This chain uses TRBV30 with TRBJ2-1. Germline V gene lookup returns CDR1 GTSNPN and CDR2 SVGIG (reference sequence). The CDR3 length is 12 residues, termini included. The CDR3 spells CAWSLTYNEQLL.